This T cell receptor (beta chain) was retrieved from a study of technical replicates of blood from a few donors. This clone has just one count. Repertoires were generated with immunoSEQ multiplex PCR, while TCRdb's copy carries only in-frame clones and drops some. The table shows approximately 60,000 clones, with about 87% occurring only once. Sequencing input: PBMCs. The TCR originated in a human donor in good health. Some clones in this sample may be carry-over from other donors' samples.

CDR3 DNA sequence: TGTGCCAGCAGCTTAGATCGGGAGACCCAGTACTTC. Protein: CASSLDRETQYF. The chain is built from TRBV11-2 and TRBJ2-5; D is uncertain. Germline V gives CDR1 SGHAT, CDR2 FQNNGV. Trimming shortened V by 0 bases and J by 5 bases, and 4 bases separated the two germline ends. The CDR3 covers 12 residues.